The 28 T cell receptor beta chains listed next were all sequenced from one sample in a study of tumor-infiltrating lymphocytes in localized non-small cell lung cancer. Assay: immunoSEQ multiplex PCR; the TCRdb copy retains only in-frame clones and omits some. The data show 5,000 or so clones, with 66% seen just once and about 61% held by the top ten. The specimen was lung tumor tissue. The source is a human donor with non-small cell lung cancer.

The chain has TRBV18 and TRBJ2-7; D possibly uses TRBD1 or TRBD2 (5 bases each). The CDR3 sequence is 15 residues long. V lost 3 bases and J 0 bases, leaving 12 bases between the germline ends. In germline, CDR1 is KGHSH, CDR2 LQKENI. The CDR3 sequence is CASSPPGPSSYEQYV. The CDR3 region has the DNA TGTGCCAGCTCACCCCCGGGACCGAGCTCCTACGAGCAGTACGTC.

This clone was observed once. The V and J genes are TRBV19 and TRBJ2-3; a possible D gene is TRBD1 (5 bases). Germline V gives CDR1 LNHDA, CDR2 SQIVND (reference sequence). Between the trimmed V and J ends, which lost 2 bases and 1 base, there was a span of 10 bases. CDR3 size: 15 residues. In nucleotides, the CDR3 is TGTGCCAGTAGTATAAGGGGATTTCGCACAGATACGCAGTATTTT. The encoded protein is CASSIRGFRTDTQYF.

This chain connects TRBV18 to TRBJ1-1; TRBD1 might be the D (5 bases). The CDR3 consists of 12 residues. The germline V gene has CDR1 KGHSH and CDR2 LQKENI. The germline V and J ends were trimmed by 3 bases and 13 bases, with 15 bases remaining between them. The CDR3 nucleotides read TGTGCCAGCTCACCCAAGGGAGGGGTGGATTTCTTT. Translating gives CASSPKGGVDFF.

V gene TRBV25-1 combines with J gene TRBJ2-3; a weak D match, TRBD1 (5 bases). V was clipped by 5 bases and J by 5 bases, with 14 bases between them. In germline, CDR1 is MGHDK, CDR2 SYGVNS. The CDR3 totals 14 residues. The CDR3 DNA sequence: TGTGCCAGCAGTAAGACAGATGGAGTAGATACGCAGTATTTT. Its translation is CASSKTDGVDTQYF.

CDR3 loop: CAKRTGGPETQYF. The DNA for the CDR3 is TGCGCTAAACGGACAGGGGGCCCAGAGACCCAGTACTTC. V gene TRBV23-1 combines with J gene TRBJ2-5; 11 bases are a match to TRBD1. TRBV23-1 is placed among ORFs of uncertain function. The CDR3 is made up of 13 amino acids.

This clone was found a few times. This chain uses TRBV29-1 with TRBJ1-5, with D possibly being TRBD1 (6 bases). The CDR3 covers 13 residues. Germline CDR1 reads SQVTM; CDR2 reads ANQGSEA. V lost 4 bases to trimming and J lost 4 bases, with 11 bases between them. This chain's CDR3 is CSVGQGKNQPQHF. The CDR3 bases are TGCAGCGTTGGGCAGGGGAAAAATCAGCCCCAGCATTTT.

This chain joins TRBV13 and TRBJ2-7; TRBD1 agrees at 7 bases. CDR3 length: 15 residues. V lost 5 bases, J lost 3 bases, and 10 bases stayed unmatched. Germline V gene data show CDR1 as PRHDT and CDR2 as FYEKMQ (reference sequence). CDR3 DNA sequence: TGTGCCAGCAGCCCGCAAACGGGACAGTACTACGAGCAGTACTTC. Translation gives CASSPQTGQYYEQYF.

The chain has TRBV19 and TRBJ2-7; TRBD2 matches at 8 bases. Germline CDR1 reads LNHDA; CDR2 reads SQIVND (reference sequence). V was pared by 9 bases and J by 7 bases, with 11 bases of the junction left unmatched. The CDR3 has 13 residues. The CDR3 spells CARPTSERVEQYV. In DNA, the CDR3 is TGTGCCAGGCCGACTAGCGAGCGGGTGGAGCAGTACGTC.

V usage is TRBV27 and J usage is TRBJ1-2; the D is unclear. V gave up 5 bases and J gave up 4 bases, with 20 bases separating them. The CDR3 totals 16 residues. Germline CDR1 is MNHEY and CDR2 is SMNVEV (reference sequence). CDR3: CASSELGGWGIYGYTF. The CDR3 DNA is TGTGCCAGCAGTGAACTGGGTGGGTGGGGTATCTATGGCTACACCTTC.

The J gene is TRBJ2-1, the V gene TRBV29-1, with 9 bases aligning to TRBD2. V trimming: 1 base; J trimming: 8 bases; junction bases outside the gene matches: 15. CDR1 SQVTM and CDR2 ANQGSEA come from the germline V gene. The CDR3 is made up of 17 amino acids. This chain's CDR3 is CSVEVALPSGVVDEQFF. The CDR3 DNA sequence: TGCAGCGTTGAAGTGGCCCTACCTAGCGGGGTTGTGGATGAGCAGTTCTTC.

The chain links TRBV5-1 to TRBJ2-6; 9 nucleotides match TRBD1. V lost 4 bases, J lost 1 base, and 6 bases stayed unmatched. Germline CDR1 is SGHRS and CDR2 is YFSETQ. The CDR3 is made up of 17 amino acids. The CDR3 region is CASSRGQGGSGANVLTF. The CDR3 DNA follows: TGCGCCAGCAGCAGGGGACAGGGAGGATCTGGGGCCAACGTCCTGACTTTC.

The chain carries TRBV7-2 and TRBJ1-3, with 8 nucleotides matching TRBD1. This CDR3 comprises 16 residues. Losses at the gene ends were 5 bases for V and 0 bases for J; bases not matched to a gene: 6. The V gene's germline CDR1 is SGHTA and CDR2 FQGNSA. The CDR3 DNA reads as TGTGCCAGCAGCGGACAGGGATCAAGCTCTGGAAACACCATATATTTT. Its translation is CASSGQGSSSGNTIYF.

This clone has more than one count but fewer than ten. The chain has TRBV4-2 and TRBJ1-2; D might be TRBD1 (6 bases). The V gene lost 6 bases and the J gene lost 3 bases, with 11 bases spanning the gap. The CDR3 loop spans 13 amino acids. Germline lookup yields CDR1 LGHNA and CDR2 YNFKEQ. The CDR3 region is CASSLGADYGYTF. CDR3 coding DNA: TGTGCCAGCAGTTTGGGGGCGGACTATGGCTACACCTTC.

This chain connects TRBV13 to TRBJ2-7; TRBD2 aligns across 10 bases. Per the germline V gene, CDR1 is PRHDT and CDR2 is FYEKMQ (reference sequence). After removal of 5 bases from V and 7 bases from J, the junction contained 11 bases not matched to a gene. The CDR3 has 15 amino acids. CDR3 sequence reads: CASSRPGAGGQEQYF. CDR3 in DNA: TGTGCCAGCAGCCGCCCGGGAGCGGGGGGGCAAGAGCAGTACTTC.

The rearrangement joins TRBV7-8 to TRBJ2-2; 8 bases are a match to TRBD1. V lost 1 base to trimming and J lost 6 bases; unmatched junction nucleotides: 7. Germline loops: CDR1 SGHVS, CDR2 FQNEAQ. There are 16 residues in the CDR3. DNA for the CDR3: TGTGCCAGCAGCTTAGTAGGGACAGGATTAGCCGGGGAGCTGTTTTTT. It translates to CASSLVGTGLAGELFF. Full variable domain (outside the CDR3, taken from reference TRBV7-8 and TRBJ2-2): GAGVSQSPRYKVAKRGQDVALRCDPISGHVSLFWYQQALGQGPEFLTYFQNEAQLDKSGLPSDRFFAERPEGSVSTLKIQRTQQEDSAVYLCASSLVGTGLAGELFFGEGSRLTVL.

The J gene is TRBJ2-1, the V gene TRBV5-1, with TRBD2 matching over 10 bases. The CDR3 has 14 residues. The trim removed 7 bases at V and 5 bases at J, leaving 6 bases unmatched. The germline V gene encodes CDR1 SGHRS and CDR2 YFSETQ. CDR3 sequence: CASRGLAGDNEQFF. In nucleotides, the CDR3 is TGCGCCAGCCGAGGGCTAGCGGGAGACAATGAGCAGTTCTTC.

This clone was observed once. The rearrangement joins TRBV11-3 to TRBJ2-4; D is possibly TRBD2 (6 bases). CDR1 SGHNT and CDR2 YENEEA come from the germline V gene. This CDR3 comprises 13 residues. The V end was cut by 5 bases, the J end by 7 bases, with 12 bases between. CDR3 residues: CASSPGRENIQYF. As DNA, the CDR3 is TGTGCCAGCAGCCCAGGACGGGAGAACATTCAGTACTTC.

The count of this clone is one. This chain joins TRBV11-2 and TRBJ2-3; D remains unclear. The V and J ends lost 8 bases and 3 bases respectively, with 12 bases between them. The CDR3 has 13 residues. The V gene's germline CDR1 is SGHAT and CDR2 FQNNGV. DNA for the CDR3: TGTGCCAGCGAAGGCGATTCAACAGATACGCAGTATTTT. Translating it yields CASEGDSTDTQYF.

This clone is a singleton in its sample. For the CDR3, the DNA is TGTGCCAGCAGCCCCGTCGGGAGGGTCGGAAACACCATATATTTT. It specifies CASSPVGRVGNTIYF. The rearrangement links TRBV14 to TRBJ1-3; D gene unclear. Trimming stripped 4 bases from V and 4 bases from J, with 14 bases between. Germline assignment: CDR1 SGHDN and CDR2 FVKESK. The CDR3 has 15 amino acids.

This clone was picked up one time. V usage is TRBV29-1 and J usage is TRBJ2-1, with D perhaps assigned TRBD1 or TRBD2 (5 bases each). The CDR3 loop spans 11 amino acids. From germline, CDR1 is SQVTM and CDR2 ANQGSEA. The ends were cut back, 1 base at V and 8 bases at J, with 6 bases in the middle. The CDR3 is CSVEVGDEQFF. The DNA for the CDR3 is TGCAGCGTTGAAGTGGGGGATGAGCAGTTCTTC.

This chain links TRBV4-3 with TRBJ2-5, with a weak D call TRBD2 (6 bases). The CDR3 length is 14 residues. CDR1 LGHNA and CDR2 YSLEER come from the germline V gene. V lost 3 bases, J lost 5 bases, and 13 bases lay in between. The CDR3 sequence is CASSHWGAGETQYF. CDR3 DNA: TGCGCCAGCAGCCATTGGGGCGCGGGGGAGACCCAGTACTTC.

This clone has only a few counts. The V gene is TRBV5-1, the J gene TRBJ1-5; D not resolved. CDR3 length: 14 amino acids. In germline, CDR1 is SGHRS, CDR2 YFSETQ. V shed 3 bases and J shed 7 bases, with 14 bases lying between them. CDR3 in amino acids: CASSYGPGGQPQHF. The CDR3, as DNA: TGCGCCAGCAGCTACGGACCGGGCGGCCAGCCCCAGCATTTT.

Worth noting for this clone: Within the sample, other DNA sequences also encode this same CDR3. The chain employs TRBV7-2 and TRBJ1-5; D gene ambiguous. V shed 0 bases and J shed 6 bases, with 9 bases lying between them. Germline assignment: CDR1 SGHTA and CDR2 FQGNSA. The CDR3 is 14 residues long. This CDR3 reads CASSLAGPSQPQHF. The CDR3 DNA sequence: TGTGCCAGCAGCTTAGCGGGTCCCAGTCAGCCCCAGCATTTT.

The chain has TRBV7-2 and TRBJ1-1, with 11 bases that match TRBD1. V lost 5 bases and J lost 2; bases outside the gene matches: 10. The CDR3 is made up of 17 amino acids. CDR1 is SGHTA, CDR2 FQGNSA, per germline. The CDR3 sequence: CASSPRTGGSTNTEAFF. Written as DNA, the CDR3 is TGTGCCAGCAGCCCCAGGACAGGGGGCTCGACTAACACTGAAGCTTTCTTT.

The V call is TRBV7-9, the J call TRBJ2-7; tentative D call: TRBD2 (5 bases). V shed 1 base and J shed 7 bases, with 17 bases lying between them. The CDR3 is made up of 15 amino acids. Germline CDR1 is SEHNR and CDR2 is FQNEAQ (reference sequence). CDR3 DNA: TGTGCCAGCAGCTTAGACGGCAGTGGGCGGGTGGAGCAGTACTTC. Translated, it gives CASSLDGSGRVEQYF.

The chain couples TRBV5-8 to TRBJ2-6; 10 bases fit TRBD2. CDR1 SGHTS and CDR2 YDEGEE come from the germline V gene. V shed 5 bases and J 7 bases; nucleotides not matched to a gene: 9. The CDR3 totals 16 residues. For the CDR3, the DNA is TGTGCCAGCAGGAAGCGGGGGGGCGTCATAGCCAACGTCCTGACTTTC. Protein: CASRKRGGVIANVLTF.

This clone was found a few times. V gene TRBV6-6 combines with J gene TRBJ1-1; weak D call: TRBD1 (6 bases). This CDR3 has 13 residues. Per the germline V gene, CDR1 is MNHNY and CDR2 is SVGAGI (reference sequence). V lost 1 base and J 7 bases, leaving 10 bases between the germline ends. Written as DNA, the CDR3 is TGTGCCAGCAGTTACTTCACAGGGTTTGAAGCTTTCTTT. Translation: CASSYFTGFEAFF.

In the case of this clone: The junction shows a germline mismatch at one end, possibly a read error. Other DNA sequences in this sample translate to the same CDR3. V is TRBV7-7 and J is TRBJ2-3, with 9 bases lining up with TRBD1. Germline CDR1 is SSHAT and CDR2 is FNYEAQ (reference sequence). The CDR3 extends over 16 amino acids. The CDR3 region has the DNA TGTGCTAGCAGCCCCGGGACAGGGACTAGCACAGATACGCAGTATTTT. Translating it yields CASSPGTGTSTDTQYF.